Below are 15 T cell receptor beta chains sequenced from a single sample in a study of lymphopenia after photon versus proton radiotherapy (dated by TCRdb to about 2019). The library was produced with the immunoSEQ multiplex PCR assay. TCRdb took over this immuneACCESS table, retaining in-frame rearrangements with V and J assigned. Such tables are incomplete; in checked studies, under half of the missing clones stem from an unresolved V gene, and the remainder is unexplained. The sample records some 30,000 clones, roughly 87% of which are singletons. The leading ten clones occupy 6% to 8.5% of the sample. Sequences were derived from peripheral blood, sampled from a patient treated with proton-based radiotherapy. These receptors came from an older woman with pancreatic cancer. Some clones in this sample may be carry-over from other donors' samples.

The chain is built from TRBV30 and TRBJ2-5, with D perhaps given as TRBD1 or TRBD2 (5 bases each). The CDR3 contains 17 residues. Germline V gives CDR1 GTSNPN, CDR2 SVGIG (reference sequence). Trimming pared 0 bases from V and 0 bases from J, leaving 17 bases between. In nucleotides, the CDR3 is TGTGCCTGGAGTGTATTATCGTCGGGGCCCGACCAAGAGACCCAGTACTTC. Translation: CAWSVLSSGPDQETQYF.

The V gene is TRBV27, the J gene TRBJ1-1, with TRBD1 as a possible D gene (6 bases). Germline CDR1 reads MNHEY; CDR2 reads SMNVEV (reference sequence). The CDR3 runs to 15 residues. V was clipped by 1 base and J by 4 bases, with 13 bases between them. CDR3 sequence reads: CASSLFAGGLTEAFF. The DNA of the CDR3 is TGTGCCAGCAGTTTATTTGCGGGGGGCCTCACTGAAGCTTTCTTT.

The rearrangement uses TRBV6-6 and TRBJ1-5; 9 nucleotides line up with TRBD1. The CDR3 has 16 residues. Germline V gives CDR1 MNHNY, CDR2 SVGAGI (reference sequence). V shed 2 bases and J 6 bases; nucleotides not matched to a gene: 8. The CDR3 here is CASSYDFDRGSQPQHF. CDR3 bases: TGTGCCAGCAGTTACGACTTTGACAGGGGGAGTCAGCCCCAGCATTTT.

The chain links TRBV11-2 to TRBJ1-2; D gene unclear. CDR3 length equals 14 residues. CDR1 and CDR2 (germline): SGHAT, FQNNGV. The V end was cut by 4 bases, the J end by 4 bases, with 13 bases between. The CDR3 region is CASSSHGSGYGYTF. CDR3 nucleotides: TGTGCCAGCAGCTCTCATGGCAGTGGCTATGGCTACACCTTC.

CDR3 region: CASSLPGTGSTEAFF. The CDR3 DNA is TGTGCCAGCAGTCTCCCCGGGACAGGGAGCACTGAAGCTTTCTTT. This sequence joins TRBV6-5 and TRBJ1-1, with 9 nucleotides matching TRBD1. CDR1 MNHEY and CDR2 SVGAGI come from the germline V gene. Trimming at V came to 5 bases and at J to 4 bases, leaving 8 bases not matched to a gene. CDR3 length: 15 residues.

The rearrangement uses TRBV28 and TRBJ2-2, with 8 bases identical to TRBD1. This CDR3 has 15 amino acids. Germline V gene lookup returns CDR1 MDHEN and CDR2 SYDVKM. J lost 6 bases, V lost 3 bases, and 6 bases had no gene match. The CDR3 DNA reads TGTGCCAGCAGTTTGCCTAAACAGGGGGCCGGGGAGCTGTTTTTT. The encoded protein is CASSLPKQGAGELFF.

V usage is TRBV5-1 and J usage is TRBJ1-1, with 8 positions matching TRBD1. V shed 4 bases, J shed 0 bases, and the junction held 5 bases outside the gene matches. The CDR3 runs to 15 residues. From germline, CDR1 is SGHRS and CDR2 YFSETQ. CDR3 nucleotides: TGCGCCAGCAGCGTACTGACAGGGGTGAACACTGAAGCTTTCTTT. Translated, it gives CASSVLTGVNTEAFF.

J is TRBJ2-2 and V is TRBV28, with D unclear. Trimming left V 2 bases short and J 4 bases short, with 8 bases between. This CDR3 contains 14 residues. Germline CDR1 reads MDHEN; CDR2 reads SYDVKM. The CDR3 coding sequence is TGTGCCAGCAGTTTAAGGGTTTCCACCGGGGAGCTGTTTTTT. This encodes CASSLRVSTGELFF.

This chain connects TRBV7-9 to TRBJ2-1; no clear D. This CDR3 contains 16 residues. V was trimmed by 2 bases and J by 0 bases, leaving 11 bases between them. Per germline, CDR1 SEHNR and CDR2 FQNEAQ (reference sequence). Here the CDR3 reads CASSLNDGSSYNEQFF. The CDR3, as DNA: TGTGCCAGCAGCTTAAATGACGGCAGCTCCTACAATGAGCAGTTCTTC.

This chain connects TRBV7-6 to TRBJ2-1; perhaps TRBD1 as D (5 bases). The V gene's germline CDR1 is SGHVS and CDR2 FNYEAQ. This CDR3 comprises 15 residues. Trimming stripped 1 base from V and 7 bases from J, with 14 bases between. DNA for the CDR3: TGTGCCAGCAGCTTAGACGTCAGGGTTGGGAATGAGCAGTTCTTC. It is translated as CASSLDVRVGNEQFF.

The rearrangement links TRBV18 to TRBJ2-3; TRBD2 is a possible D gene (6 bases). The CDR3 length is 14 residues. CDR1 KGHSH and CDR2 LQKENI come from the germline V gene. Trimming stripped 1 base from V and 1 base from J, with 6 bases between. CDR3 sequence reads: CASSPLAGTDTQYF. The CDR3 DNA reads as TGTGCCAGCTCACCACTAGCGGGCACAGATACGCAGTATTTT.

The chain employs TRBV11-2 and TRBJ1-3; TRBD1 matches 9 bases. The ends lost 4 bases at V and 4 bases at J; junction bases unmatched: 8. Germline V CDR1 and CDR2: SGHAT, FQNNGV. The CDR3 has 16 amino acids. CDR3 nucleotide sequence: TGTGCCAGCAGCTCTCACAGGGGGCGCACAGGAAACACCATATATTTT. Its protein product is CASSSHRGRTGNTIYF.

Turning to this clone: At the DNA level, this CDR3 is encoded by other sequences in the same sample as well. The rearrangement uses TRBV28 and TRBJ1-5; D gene uncertain. The germline V gene has CDR1 MDHEN and CDR2 SYDVKM. CDR3 length equals 15 residues. CDR3 in DNA: TGTGCGACCAATAAGGAACAGTTTAGCAATCAGCCCCAGCATTTT. It specifies CATNKEQFSNQPQHF.

This sequence joins TRBV28 and TRBJ1-5; TRBD1 might be the D (5 bases). Germline CDR1 is MDHEN and CDR2 is SYDVKM. The CDR3 consists of 14 residues. V was pared by 6 bases and J by 4 bases, with 13 bases between. The CDR3 spells CASRIGGANQPQHF. The CDR3 region has the DNA TGTGCCAGCAGGATTGGTGGGGCTAATCAGCCCCAGCATTTT.

The chain joins TRBV19 to TRBJ1-2, with D perhaps TRBD1 (6 bases). Deletions cut 7 bases from V and 7 bases from J, with 19 bases between. This CDR3 is built from 14 residues. Per the germline V gene, CDR1 is LNHDA and CDR2 is SQIVND (reference sequence). CDR3 sequence reads: CASTPGTIPGGYTF. The CDR3 coding sequence is TGTGCCAGTACCCCCGGGACAATCCCAGGTGGCTACACCTTC.